Listed below are T cell receptor beta chains from one sample, sequenced in a study of cytomegalovirus exposure and HLA in healthy donors. Libraries were prepared by immunoSEQ multiplex PCR; TCRdb keeps only in-frame clonotypes and omits some of them. In the table there are approximately 130,000 clones, 70% to 80% of which are singletons. The material sequenced was PBMCs. These TCRs come from a man younger than 45 in good health and CMV-seronegative. CDR3s include the opening cysteine and the closing phenylalanine or tryptophan. A D gene is named only where the DNA matches it firmly. The listing skips clone size in some rows; elsewhere it reads once, few, many or a size class.

clone_size	d_call	v_call	j_call	cdr3_nt	cdr3_aa
.	TRBD1	TRBV28	TRBJ1-3	TGTGCCAGCAGGCTGCAGGGGGCTGGAAACACCATATATTTT	CASRLQGAGNTIYF
.	.	TRBV7-9	TRBJ1-1	TGTGCCAGTGGGGGAGGGGCGGGAACTGAAGCTTTCTTT	CASGGGAGTEAFF
.	.	TRBV7-2	TRBJ1-6	TGTGCCAGCAGCCCGATCGGACAGACTAATTCACCCCTCCACTTT	CASSPIGQTNSPLHF
.	TRBD1	TRBV7-2	TRBJ1-6	TGTGCCAGCAGCACTCCTTCGGGACAGGGACCCTATAATTCACCCCTCCACTTT	CASSTPSGQGPYNSPLHF
once	TRBD1	TRBV7-2	TRBJ1-6	TGTGCCAGCAGCCTGGGACAGGTTGGTTCACCCCTCCACTTT	CASSLGQVGSPLHF
.	.	TRBV10-3	TRBJ1-1	TGTGCCATCAGTGAGCGCGAGACTGAAGCTTTCTTT	CAISERETEAFF
.	TRBD2	TRBV10-3	TRBJ2-5	TGTGCCATCTCGGGGGGGGCTGGAGAGACCCAGTACTTC	CAISGGAGETQYF
.	.	TRBV5-1	TRBJ1-1	TGCGCCAGCAGCTTGGCCAGGGGCCAGTTCAACACTGAAGCTTTCTTT	CASSLARGQFNTEAFF
.	TRBD2	TRBV5-1	TRBJ2-3	TGCGCCAGCAGCCCCCTAGCGGGAGGGGACTCAGATACGCAGTATTTT	CASSPLAGGDSDTQYF
.	.	TRBV25-1	TRBJ1-3	TGTGCCAGCACCCTGGGAACAGGGCCCGCTGGAAACACCATATATTTT	CASTLGTGPAGNTIYF
.	TRBD1	TRBV27	TRBJ1-5	TGTGCCAGCAGTTCTACAAAATTACAGGGGGCAGGCAATCAGCCCCAGCATTTT	CASSSTKLQGAGNQPQHF
.	TRBD2	TRBV6-5	TRBJ2-2	TGTGCCAGCAGCCGAGGAGCGGGAGGGAGCGGGGAGCTGTTTTTT	CASSRGAGGSGELFF
once	.	TRBV27	TRBJ2-7	TGTGCCAGCAGTTTAAAGCCGGCGGCTTTATACGAGCAGTACTTC	CASSLKPAALYEQYF
.	.	TRBV28	TRBJ1-6	TGTGCCAGCAGTTTATCGGGCGGAGCGGGGTCACCCCTCCACTTT	CASSLSGGAGSPLHF
.	TRBD2	TRBV5-6	TRBJ2-3	TGTGCCAGCAGCGTAACTAGCGGGTCGGATACGCAGTATTTT	CASSVTSGSDTQYF
.	TRBD2	TRBV7-6	TRBJ2-3	TGTGCCAGCAGCTCGGGACTAACCACTAGCACAGATACGCAGTATTTT	CASSSGLTTSTDTQYF
.	TRBD2	TRBV6-4	TRBJ2-3	TGTGCCAGCAGTGACGGGGGGGCAGATACGCAGTATTTT	CASSDGGADTQYF
.	.	TRBV9	TRBJ2-2	TGTGCCAGCAGCGTAGAGAGGGGGGAGCTGTTTTTT	CASSVERGELFF
.	TRBD2	TRBV4-1	TRBJ2-7	TGCGCCAGCAGCCAACCGGGACTAGCGGGAGGTACCTACCTAGGCGAGCAGTACTTC	CASSQPGLAGGTYLGEQYF
.	.	TRBV7-9	TRBJ2-3	TGTGCCAGCAGCTCGGCAGGGTTGAGAGATACGCAGTATTTT	CASSSAGLRDTQYF